The entry below describes one TCR beta chain. Its antigen has not been determined. Per-nucleotide qualities are absent, and no much larger clonotype sits a single base away. This entry is derived from a study of low-dose radiotherapy and immunotherapy resistance in tumors (dated by TCRdb to between 2021 and 2023). About the study as a whole: Cohort 1 received 0.5 Gy per fraction every 2 weeks, with a prescribed total PTV dose of 6.5 Gy. Patients took aspirin 300 mg orally once daily for four cycles, starting on cycle 1 day 1. Patients were given nivolumab as a 240 mg flat dose every two weeks and ipilimumab at 1 mg/kg every six weeks, with both drugs delivered intravenously. Trial participants were not randomized into treatment groups. Cohort 2 received 1 Gy per fraction every two weeks, with a total of 13 Gy over 26 weeks. The translational analysis covered eight patients: three from the first dose cohort and the first five from the second dose cohort. Every two weeks, patients got intravenous cyclophosphamide at 200 mg/m2, given one day ahead of each radiation and immunotherapy administration.

Donors were enrolled in RACIN, a single-arm phase I dose-escalation trial combining nivolumab, ipilimumab, aspirin, low-dose cyclophosphamide and low-dose radiotherapy. Patients were eligible if they had advanced solid tumors that were TIL-negative. To make first-strand cDNA, Superscript III was used along with a set of TRAV- and TRBV-specific primers so that both the TCRalpha and TCRbeta chains were covered. TCRs were amplified with Phusion for around 18 PCR cycles, with a constant-region primer paired with the adapter attached to the V primers. Amplification of the isolated mRNA was done with the MessageAmp II aRNA Amplification Kit, which involved a 16-hour in vitro transcription at 37 degrees C. mRNA for TCR sequencing was isolated with the Dynabeads mRNA DIRECT Purification Kit. Indexed Illumina adapters were added in a second 25-cycle Phusion PCR, and the resulting products were purified with AMPure XP beads. As for the original processing: Using custom Perl scripts, TCR sequences encoding the same protein were pooled, out-of-frame sequences were removed, and the abundance of each clonotype was computed. Any TCR sequence supported by only a single read was excluded from analysis. Repertoire metrics included Shannon entropy, Gini index, clonality, richness, and frequency of TCRs shared between repertoires. The public reads were reanalyzed by TCRdb: fastp trimming at Q25, MiXCR alignment, in-frame beta chains only. CDR3 protein duplicates are merged, each entry listing the most common genes and DNA. These V and J calls are TCRdb output, not the study's own analysis. Within this sample are more than 9,500 distinct CDR3 sequences, with roughly 71% of them counted one time only. The ten largest make up around 3.6% of the sample.

Measured from the cysteine to the phenylalanine, the CDR3 is 15 residues long. Here the CDR3 DNA is all that survives: 45 bases in frame from base 1. Germline trimming amounts to 2 bases on V and 4 bases on J, with 7 as the count of junction bases outside the gene matches. The germline V gene yields MNHNS for CDR1 and SASEGT for CDR2. The source of this sequence is a human donor with advanced metastatic prostate, ovarian, gallbladder or colorectal cancer (not recorded which). This table probably holds off-target reads from a library built for another chain. This chain joins TRBV6-1 to TRBJ1-2, with 7 bases aligning to TRBD1. The DNA sequence is TGTGCCAGCAGTGAATTGGCGACAGGGCCCTATGGCTACACCTTC. It translates as CASSELATGPYGYTF.